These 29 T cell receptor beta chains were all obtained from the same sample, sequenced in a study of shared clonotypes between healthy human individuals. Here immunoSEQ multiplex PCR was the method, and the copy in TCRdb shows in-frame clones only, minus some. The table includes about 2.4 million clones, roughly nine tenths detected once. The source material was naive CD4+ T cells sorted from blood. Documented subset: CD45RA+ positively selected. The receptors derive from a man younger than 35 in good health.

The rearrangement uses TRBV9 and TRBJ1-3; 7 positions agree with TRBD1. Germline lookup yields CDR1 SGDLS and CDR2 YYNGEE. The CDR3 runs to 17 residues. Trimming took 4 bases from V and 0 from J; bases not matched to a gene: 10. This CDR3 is CASSTSGTATSGNTIYF. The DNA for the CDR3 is TGTGCCAGCAGCACATCCGGGACAGCGACCTCTGGAAACACCATATATTTT.

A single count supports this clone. CDR3 loop: CASSLGAGIQETQYF. The CDR3 nucleotides are TGCGCCAGCAGCTTGGGTGCGGGAATCCAAGAGACCCAGTACTTC. This rearrangement joins TRBV5-1 to TRBJ2-5; possibly TRBD2 for D (6 bases). Trimming stripped 0 bases from V and 1 base from J, with 10 bases between. The CDR3 loop spans 15 amino acids. Germline V gives CDR1 SGHRS, CDR2 YFSETQ.

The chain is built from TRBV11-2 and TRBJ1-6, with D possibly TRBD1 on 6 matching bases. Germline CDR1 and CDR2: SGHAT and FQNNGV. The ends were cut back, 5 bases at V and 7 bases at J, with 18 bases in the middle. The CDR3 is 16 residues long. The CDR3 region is CASSPRGGATNSPLHF. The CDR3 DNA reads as TGTGCCAGCAGCCCTAGGGGGGGGGCGACGAATTCACCCCTCCACTTT. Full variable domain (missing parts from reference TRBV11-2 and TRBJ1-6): EAGVAQSPRYKIIEKRQSVAFWCNPISGHATLYWYQQILGQGPKLLIQFQNNGVVDDSQLPKDRFSAERLKGVDSTLKIQPAKLEDSAVYLCASSPRGGATNSPLHFGNGTRLTVT.

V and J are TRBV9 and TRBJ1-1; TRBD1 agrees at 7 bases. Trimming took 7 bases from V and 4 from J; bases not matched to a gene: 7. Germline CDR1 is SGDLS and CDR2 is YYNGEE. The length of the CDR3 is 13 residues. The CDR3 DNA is TGTGCCAGCGGGGAGGGGGCAGGCACTGAAGCTTTCTTT. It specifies CASGEGAGTEAFF.

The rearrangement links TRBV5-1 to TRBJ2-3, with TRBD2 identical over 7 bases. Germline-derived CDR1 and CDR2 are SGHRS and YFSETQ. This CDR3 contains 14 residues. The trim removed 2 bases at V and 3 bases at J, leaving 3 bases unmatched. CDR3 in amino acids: CASSFGTTTDTQYF. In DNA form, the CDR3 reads TGCGCCAGCAGCTTCGGGACTACAACAGATACGCAGTATTTT.

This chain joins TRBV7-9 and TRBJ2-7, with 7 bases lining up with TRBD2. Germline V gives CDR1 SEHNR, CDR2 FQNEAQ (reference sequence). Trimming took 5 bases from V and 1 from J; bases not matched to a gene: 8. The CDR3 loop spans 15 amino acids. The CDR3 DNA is TGTGCCAGCAGCCCGCCCACGGGGGGATCCTACGAGCAGTACTTC. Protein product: CASSPPTGGSYEQYF.

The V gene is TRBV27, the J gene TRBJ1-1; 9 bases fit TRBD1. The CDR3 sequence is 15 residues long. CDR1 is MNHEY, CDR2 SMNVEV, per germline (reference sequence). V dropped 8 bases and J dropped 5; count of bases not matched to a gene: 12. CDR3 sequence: CASGRGDRGRTEAFF. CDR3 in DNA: TGTGCCAGCGGTCGGGGCGACAGGGGGAGGACTGAAGCTTTCTTT.

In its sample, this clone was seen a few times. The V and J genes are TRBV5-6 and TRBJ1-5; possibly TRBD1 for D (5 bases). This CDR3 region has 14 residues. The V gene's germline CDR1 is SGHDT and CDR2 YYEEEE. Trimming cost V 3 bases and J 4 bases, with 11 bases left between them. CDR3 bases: TGTGCCAGCAGCTCGGCGGGGGGGAATCAGCCCCAGCATTTT. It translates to CASSSAGGNQPQHF.

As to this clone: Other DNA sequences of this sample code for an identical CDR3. The CDR3 DNA sequence: TGTGCCAGCAGCGTAGAATCGAACACTGAAGCTTTCTTT. Translating it yields CASSVESNTEAFF. The chain couples TRBV9 to TRBJ1-1; D unresolved. V was clipped by 0 bases and J by 1 base, with 4 bases between them. The CDR3 is 13 amino acids. Germline V gene data show CDR1 as SGDLS and CDR2 as YYNGEE.

CDR3 DNA: TGTGCCATCAGTGAGTCGGGTACTAGCGGGAGGGGTGATACGCAGTATTTT. Residues: CAISESGTSGRGDTQYF. V usage is TRBV10-3 and J usage is TRBJ2-3; 13 bases fit TRBD2. CDR3 length equals 17 residues. The germline V gene encodes CDR1 ENHRY and CDR2 SYGVKD. J lost 6 bases, V lost 0 bases, and 6 bases had no gene match.

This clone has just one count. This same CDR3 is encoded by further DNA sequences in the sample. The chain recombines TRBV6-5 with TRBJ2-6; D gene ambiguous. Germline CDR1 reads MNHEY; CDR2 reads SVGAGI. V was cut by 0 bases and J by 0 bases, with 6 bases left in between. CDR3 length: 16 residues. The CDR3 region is CASSYSSLSGANVLTF. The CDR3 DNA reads TGTGCCAGCAGTTACTCGAGCCTCTCTGGGGCCAACGTCCTGACTTTC.

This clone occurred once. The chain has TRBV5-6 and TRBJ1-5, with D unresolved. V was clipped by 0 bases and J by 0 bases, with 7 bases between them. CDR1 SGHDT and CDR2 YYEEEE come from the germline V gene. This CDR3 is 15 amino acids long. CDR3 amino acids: CASSLDRDSNQPQHF. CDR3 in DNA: TGTGCCAGCAGCTTGGACCGGGATAGCAATCAGCCCCAGCATTTT.

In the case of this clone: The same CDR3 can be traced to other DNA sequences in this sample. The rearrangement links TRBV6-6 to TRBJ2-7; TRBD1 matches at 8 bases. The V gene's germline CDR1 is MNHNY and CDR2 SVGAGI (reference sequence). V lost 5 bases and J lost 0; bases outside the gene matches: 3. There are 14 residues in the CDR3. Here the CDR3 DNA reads TGTGCCAGCAGTGCCGGGACAGGCTCCTACGAGCAGTACTTC. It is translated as CASSAGTGSYEQYF.

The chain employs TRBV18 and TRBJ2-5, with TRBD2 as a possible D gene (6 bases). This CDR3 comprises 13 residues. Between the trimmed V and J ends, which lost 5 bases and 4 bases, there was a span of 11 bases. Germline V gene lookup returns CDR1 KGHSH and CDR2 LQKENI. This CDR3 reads CASSTGLRETQYF. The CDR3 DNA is TGTGCCAGCTCAACGGGACTCCGAGAGACCCAGTACTTC.

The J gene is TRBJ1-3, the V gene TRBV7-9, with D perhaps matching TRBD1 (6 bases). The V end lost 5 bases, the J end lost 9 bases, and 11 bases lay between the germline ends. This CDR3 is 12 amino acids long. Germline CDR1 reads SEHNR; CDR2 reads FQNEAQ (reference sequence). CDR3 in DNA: TGTGCCAGCAGCCTTACAGGGAGCACCATATATTTT. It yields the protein CASSLTGSTIYF.

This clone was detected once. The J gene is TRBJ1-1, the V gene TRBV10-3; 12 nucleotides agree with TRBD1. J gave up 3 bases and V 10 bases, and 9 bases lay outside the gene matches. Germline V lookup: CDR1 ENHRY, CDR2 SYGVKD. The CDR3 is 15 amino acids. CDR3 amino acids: CATSGQGATDTEAFF. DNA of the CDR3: TGTGCCACTTCGGGACAGGGGGCTACGGACACTGAAGCTTTCTTT.

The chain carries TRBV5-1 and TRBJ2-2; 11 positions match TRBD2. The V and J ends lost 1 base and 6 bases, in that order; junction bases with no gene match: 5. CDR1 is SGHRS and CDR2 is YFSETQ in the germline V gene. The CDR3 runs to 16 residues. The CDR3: CASSLSTSGKSGELFF. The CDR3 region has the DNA TGCGCCAGCAGCTTGTCGACTAGCGGGAAATCCGGGGAGCTGTTTTTT.

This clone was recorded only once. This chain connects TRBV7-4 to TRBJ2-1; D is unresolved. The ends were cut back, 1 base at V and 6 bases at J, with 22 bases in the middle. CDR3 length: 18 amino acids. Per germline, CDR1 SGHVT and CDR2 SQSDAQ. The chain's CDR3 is CASSLVDDSGRVGNEQFF. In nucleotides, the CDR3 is TGTGCCAGCAGCTTAGTCGATGATTCCGGCCGCGTGGGCAATGAGCAGTTCTTC.

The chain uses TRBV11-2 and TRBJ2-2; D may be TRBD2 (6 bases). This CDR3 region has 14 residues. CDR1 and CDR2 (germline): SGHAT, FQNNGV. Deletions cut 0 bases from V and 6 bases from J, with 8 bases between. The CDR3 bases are TGTGCCAGCAGCTTAGATGCGGGGCCCGGGGAGCTGTTTTTT. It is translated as CASSLDAGPGELFF. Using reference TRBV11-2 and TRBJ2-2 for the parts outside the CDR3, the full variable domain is EAGVAQSPRYKIIEKRQSVAFWCNPISGHATLYWYQQILGQGPKLLIQFQNNGVVDDSQLPKDRFSAERLKGVDSTLKIQPAKLEDSAVYLCASSLDAGPGELFFGEGSRLTVL.

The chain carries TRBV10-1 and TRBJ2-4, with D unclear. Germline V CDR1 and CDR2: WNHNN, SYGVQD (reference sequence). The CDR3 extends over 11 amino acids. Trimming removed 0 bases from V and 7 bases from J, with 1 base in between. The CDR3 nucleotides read TGCGCCAGCAGTGAGTCGAACATTCAGTACTTC. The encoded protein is CASSESNIQYF.

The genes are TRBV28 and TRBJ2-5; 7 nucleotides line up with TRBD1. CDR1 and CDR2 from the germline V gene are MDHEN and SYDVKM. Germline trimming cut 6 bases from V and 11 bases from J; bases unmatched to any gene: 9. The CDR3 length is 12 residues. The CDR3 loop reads CASRPEPGQQYF. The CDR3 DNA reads TGTGCCAGCAGGCCCGAGCCGGGACAGCAGTACTTC.

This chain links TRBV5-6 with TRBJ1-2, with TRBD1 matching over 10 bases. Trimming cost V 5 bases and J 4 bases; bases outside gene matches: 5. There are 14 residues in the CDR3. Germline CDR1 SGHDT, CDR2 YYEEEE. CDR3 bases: TGTGCCAGCAGGGGGACAGGGGAGGGCTATGGCTACACCTTC. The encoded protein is CASRGTGEGYGYTF.

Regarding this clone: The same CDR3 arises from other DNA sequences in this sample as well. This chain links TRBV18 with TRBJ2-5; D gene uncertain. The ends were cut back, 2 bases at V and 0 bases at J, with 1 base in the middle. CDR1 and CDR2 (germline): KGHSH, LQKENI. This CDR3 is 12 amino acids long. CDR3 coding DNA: TGTGCCAGCTCACCAAACCAAGAGACCCAGTACTTC. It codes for CASSPNQETQYF.

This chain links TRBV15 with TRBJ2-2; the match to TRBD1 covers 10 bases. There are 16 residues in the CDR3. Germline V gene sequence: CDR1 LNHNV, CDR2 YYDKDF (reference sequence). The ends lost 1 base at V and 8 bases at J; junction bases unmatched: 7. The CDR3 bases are TGTGCCACCAGCAGAGGGACAGGGGGATTATCGGGGGAGCTGTTTTTT. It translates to CATSRGTGGLSGELFF.

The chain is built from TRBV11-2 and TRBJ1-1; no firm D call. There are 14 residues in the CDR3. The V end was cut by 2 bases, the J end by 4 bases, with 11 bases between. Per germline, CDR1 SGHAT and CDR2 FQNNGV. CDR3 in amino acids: CASSLNPTGTEAFF. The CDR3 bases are TGTGCCAGCAGCTTAAATCCTACGGGCACTGAAGCTTTCTTT.

CDR3 protein: CASSQEGDTGELFF. DNA of the CDR3: TGCGCCAGCAGCCAAGAGGGAGACACCGGGGAGCTGTTTTTT. The chain couples TRBV4-3 to TRBJ2-2, with a weak D call TRBD2 (5 bases). Germline CDR1 is LGHNA and CDR2 is YSLEER. The V end was cut by 0 bases, the J end by 3 bases, with 5 bases between. CDR3 size: 14 residues.

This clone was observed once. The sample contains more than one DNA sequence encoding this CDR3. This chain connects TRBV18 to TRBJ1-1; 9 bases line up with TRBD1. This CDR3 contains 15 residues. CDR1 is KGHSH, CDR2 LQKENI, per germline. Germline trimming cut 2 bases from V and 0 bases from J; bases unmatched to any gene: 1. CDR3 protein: CASSPGTGLNTEAFF. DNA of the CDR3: TGTGCCAGCTCACCAGGGACAGGGCTGAACACTGAAGCTTTCTTT.

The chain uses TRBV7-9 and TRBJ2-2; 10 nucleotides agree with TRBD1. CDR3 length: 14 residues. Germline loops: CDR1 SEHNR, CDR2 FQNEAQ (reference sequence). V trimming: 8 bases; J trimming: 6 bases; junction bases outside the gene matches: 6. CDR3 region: CASDRTGGPGELFF. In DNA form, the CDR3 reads TGTGCCAGCGACCGGACAGGGGGTCCCGGGGAGCTGTTTTTT.

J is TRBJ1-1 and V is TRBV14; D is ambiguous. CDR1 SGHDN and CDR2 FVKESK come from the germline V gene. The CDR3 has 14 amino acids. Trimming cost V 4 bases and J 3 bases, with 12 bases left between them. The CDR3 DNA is TGTGCCAGCAGCCGTCGGTGGGCGGACACTGAAGCTTTCTTT. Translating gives CASSRRWADTEAFF. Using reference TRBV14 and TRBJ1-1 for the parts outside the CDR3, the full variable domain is EAGVTQFPSHSVIEKGQTVTLRCDPISGHDNLYWYRRVMGKEIKFLLHFVKESKQDESGMPNNRFLAERTGGTYSTLKVQPAELEDSGVYFCASSRRWADTEAFFGQGTRLTVV.